This T cell receptor beta chain emerged from a study of T cell responses to AZD1222 COVID-19 vaccine. Remarks on this clone: No antigen is known for it.

Study-level points and caveats: Across spike, vaccine-associated CD4 TCRs were found, dominant at 160-218 and 743-854.

Germline CDR1 reads GTSNPN; CDR2 reads SVGIG (reference sequence). The CDR3 sequence is 13 residues long. V gave up 2 bases and J gave up 6 bases, with 10 bases separating them. TCRdb's table, derived via immunoSEQ multiplex PCR, lists solely in-frame clones and lacks some. Of about 130,000 clones in the sample, approximately 85% were seen once. This sample comprised peripheral blood, obtained on day 0 of AZD1222 vaccination. The source of this sequence is an adult in good health. The chain recombines TRBV30 with TRBJ2-2; D unresolved. The CDR3 reads CAWSWARAGELFF. DNA for the CDR3: TGTGCCTGGAGTTGGGCCCGGGCCGGGGAGCTGTTTTTT. The full variable domain, rest sourced from reference TRBV30 and TRBJ2-2, is SQTIHQWPATLVQPVGSPLSLECTVEGTSNPNLYWYRQAAGRGLQLLFYSVGIGQISSEVPQNLSASRPQDRQFILSSKKLLLSDSGFYLCAWSWARAGELFFGEGSRLTVL.